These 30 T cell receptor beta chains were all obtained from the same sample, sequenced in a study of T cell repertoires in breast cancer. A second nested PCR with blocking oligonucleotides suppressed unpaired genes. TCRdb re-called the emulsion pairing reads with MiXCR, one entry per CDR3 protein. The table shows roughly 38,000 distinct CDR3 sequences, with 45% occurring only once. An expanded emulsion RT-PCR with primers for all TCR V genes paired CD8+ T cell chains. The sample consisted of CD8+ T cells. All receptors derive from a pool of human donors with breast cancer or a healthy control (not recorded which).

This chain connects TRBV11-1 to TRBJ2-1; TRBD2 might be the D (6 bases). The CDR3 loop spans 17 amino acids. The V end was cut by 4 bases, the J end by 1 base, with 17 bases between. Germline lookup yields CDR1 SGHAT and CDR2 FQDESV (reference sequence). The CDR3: CASSSAGWQGSYNEQFF. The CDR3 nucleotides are TGTGCCAGCAGCTCCGCGGGGTGGCAGGGATCCTACAATGAGCAGTTCTTC. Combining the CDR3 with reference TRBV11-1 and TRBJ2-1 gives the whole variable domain EAEVAQSPRYKITEKSQAVAFWCDPISGHATLYWYRQILGQGPELLVQFQDESVVDDSQLPKDRFSAERLKGVDSTLKIQPAELGDSAMYLCASSSAGWQGSYNEQFFGPGTRLTVL.

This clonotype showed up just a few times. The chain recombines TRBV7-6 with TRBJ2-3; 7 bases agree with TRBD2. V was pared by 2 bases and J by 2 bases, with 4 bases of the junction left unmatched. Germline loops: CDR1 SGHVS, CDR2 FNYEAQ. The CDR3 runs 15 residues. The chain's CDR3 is CASSLLGDYTDTQYF. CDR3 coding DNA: TGTGCCAGCAGCTTATTAGGGGACTACACAGATACGCAGTATTTT.

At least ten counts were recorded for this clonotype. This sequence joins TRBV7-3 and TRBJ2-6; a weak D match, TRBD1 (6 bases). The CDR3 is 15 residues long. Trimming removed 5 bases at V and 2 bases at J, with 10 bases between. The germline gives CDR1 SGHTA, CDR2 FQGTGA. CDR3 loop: CASSKTGTGANVLTF. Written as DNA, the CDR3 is TGTGCCAGCAGCAAAACAGGGACTGGGGCCAACGTCCTGACTTTC.

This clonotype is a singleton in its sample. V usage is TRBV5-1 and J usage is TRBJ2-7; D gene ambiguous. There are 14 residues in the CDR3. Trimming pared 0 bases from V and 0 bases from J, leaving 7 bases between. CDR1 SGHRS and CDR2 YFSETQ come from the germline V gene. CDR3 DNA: TGCGCCAGCAGCTTGGAGGGTAGCTCCTACGAGCAGTACTTC. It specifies CASSLEGSSYEQYF.

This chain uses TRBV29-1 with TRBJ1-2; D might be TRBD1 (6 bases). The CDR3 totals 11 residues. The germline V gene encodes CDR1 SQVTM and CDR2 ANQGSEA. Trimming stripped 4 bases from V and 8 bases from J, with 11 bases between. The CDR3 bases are TGCAGCGTTGTACAGGGTGGCGGCTACACCTTC. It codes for CSVVQGGGYTF.

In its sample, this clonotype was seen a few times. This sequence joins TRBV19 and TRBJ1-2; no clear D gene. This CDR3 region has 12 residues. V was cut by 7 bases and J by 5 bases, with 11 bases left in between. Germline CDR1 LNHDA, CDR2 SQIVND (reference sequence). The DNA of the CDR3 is TGTGCCAGTAATCGCGTCGGGTATGGCTACACCTTC. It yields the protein CASNRVGYGYTF. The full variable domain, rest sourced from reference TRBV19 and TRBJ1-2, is DGGITQSPKYLFRKEGQNVTLSCEQNLNHDAMYWYRQDPGQGLRLIYYSQIVNDFQKGDIAEGYSVSREKKESFPLTVTSAQKNPTAFYLCASNRVGYGYTFGSGTRLTVV.

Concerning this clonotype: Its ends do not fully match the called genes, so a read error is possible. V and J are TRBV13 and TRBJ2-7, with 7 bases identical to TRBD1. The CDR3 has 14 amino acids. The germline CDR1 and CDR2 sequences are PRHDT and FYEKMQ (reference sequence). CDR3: CASSQGQDRVPLHF. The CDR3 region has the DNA TGTGCCAGCAGCCAAGGACAGGATAGAGTTCCCTTACACTTC.

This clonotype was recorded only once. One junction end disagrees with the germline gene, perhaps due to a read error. CDR3 protein: CASSPRTGGNKQFF. The CDR3 DNA follows: TGTGCCAGCAGTCCGCGGACAGGGGGCAATAAGCAGTTCTTC. V usage is TRBV6-6 and J usage is TRBJ2-1; 11 positions agree with TRBD1. The CDR3 spans 14 residues. Looked up from germline, CDR1 is MNHNY and CDR2 is SVGAGI (reference sequence).

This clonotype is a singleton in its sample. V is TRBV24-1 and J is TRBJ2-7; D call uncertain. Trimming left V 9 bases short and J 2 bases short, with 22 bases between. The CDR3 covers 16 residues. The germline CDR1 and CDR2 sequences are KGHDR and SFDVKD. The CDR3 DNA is TGTGCCACCGCTTACTTGGCGACTCAAGAGGCCTACGAGCAGTACTTC. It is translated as CATAYLATQEAYEQYF.

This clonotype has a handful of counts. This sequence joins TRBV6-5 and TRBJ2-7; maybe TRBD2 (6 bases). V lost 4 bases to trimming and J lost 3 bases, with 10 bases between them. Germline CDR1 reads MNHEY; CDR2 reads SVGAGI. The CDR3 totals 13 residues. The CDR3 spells CASSLKGGYEQYF. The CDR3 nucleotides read TGTGCCAGCAGTTTGAAGGGAGGCTACGAGCAGTACTTC.

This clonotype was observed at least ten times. The DNA of the CDR3 is TGTGCCAGCTCGACAGGGACCGTCTTGGGCTACACCTTC. It yields the protein CASSTGTVLGYTF. V is TRBV25-1 and J is TRBJ1-2, with 7 positions matching TRBD1. This CDR3 region has 13 residues. Looked up from germline, CDR1 is MGHDK and CDR2 is SYGVNS. V lost 8 bases and J lost 8; bases outside the gene matches: 11.

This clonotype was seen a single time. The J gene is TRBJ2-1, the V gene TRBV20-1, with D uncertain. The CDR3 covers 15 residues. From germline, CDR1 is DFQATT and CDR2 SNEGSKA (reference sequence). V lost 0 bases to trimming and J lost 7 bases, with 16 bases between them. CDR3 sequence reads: CSARDHKSVMNEQFF. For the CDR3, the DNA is TGCAGTGCTAGAGATCACAAGAGTGTGATGAATGAGCAGTTCTTC.

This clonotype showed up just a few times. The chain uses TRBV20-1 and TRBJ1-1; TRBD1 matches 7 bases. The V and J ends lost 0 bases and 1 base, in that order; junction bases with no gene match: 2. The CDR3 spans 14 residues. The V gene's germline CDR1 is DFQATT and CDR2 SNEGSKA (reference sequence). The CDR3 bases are TGCAGTGCTAGAGATAGGACAGGGAACACTGAAGCTTTCTTT. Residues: CSARDRTGNTEAFF.

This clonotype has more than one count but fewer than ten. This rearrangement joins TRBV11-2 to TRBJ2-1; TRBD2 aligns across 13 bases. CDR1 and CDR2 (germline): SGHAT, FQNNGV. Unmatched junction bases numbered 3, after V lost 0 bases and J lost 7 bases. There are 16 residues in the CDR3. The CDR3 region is CASSLEGLAGRNEQFF. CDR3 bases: TGTGCCAGCAGCTTAGAGGGACTAGCGGGAAGGAATGAGCAGTTCTTC.

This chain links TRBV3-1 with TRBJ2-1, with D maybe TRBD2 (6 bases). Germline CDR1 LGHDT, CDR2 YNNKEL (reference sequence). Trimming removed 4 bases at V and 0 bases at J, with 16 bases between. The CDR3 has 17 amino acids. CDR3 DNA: TGTGCCAGCAGCCCCGGGATAGCGGAGGACTCCTACAATGAGCAGTTCTTC. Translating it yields CASSPGIAEDSYNEQFF.

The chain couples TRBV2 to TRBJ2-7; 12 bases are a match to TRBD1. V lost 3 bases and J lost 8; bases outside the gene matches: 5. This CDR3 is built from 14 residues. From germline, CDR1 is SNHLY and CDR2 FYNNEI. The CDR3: CASSETGTGGKQYF. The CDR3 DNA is TGTGCCAGCAGTGAGACTGGGACAGGGGGCAAGCAGTACTTC.

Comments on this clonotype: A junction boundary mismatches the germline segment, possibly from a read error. This chain's CDR3 is CSARRETGATNYGYAF. The CDR3 bases are TGCAGTGCTAGGCGAGAGACAGGGGCTACCAACTATGGCTACGCCTTC. The chain recombines TRBV20-1 with TRBJ1-2; 8 bases are a match to TRBD1. This CDR3 contains 16 residues. Germline CDR1 DFQATT, CDR2 SNEGSKA (reference sequence).

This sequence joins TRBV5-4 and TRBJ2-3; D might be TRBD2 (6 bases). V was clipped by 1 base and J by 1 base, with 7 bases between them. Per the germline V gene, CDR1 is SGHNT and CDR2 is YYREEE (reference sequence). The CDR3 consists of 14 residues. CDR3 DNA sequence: TGTGCCAGCAGCTTGTCTAGCGGCACAGATACGCAGTATTTT. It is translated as CASSLSSGTDTQYF.

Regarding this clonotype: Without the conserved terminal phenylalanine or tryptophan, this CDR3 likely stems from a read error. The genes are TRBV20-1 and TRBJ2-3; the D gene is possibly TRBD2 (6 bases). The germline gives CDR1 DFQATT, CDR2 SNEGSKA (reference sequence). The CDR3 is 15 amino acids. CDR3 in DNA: TGCAGTGCTGGAGACGGGGGAAGGGGCACAGAGACGCAGTATGGT. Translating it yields CSAGDGGRGTETQYG.

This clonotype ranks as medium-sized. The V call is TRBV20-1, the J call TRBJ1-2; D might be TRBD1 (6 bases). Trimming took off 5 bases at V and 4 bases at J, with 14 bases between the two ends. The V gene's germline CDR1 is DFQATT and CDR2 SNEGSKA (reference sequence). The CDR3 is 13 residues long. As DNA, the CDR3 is TGCAGTGCTCTACCGGGACAAATCTATGGCTACACCTTC. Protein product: CSALPGQIYGYTF.

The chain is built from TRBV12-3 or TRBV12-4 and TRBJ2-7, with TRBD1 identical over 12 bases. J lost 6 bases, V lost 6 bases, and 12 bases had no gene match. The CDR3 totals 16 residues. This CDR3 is CASRPGTGGFLSEQYF. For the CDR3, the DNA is TGTGCCAGCAGACCCGGGACAGGGGGCTTCCTCTCCGAGCAGTACTTC.

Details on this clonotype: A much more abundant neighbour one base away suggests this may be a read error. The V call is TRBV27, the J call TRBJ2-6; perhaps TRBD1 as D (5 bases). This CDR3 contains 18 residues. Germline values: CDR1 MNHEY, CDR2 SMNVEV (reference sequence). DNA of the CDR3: TGTGCCAGCAGGCCCAGGGATCCGGCACACTCTGAGGCCAACGTCCTGACTTTC. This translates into CASRPRDPAHSEANVLTF.

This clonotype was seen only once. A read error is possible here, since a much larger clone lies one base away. The CDR3 nucleotides read TGTGCCAGCAGTTCCCTCCATAGCGGGAGAATCTACGAGCAGTACTTC. Residues: CASSSLHSGRIYEQYF. This chain joins TRBV27 and TRBJ2-7; 9 nucleotides align to TRBD2. The CDR3 is 16 amino acids. Germline V gene sequence: CDR1 MNHEY, CDR2 SMNVEV (reference sequence). V lost 4 bases, J lost 3 bases, and 10 bases stayed unmatched.

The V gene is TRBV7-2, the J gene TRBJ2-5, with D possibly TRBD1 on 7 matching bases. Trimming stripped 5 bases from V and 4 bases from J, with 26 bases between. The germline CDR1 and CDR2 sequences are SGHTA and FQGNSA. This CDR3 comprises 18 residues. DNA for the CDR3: TGTGCCAGCAGCCCCGGGTGGATAGGAGGGGGCTTTGGAGAGACCCAGTACTTC. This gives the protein CASSPGWIGGGFGETQYF.

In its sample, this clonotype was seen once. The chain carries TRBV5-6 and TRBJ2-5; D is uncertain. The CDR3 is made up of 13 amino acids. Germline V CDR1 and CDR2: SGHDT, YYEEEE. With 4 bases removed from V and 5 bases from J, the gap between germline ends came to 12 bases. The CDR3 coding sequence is TGTGCCAGCAGCCCCTACACCACGGAGACCCAGTACTTC. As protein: CASSPYTTETQYF.

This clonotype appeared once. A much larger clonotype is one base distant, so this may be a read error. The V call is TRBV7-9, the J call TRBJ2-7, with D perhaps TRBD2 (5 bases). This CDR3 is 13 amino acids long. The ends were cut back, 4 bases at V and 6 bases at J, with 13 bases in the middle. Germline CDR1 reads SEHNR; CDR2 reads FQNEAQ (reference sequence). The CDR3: CASSWKDWTEQYF. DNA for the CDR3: TGTGCCAGCAGCTGGAAGGACTGGACCGAGCAGTACTTC.

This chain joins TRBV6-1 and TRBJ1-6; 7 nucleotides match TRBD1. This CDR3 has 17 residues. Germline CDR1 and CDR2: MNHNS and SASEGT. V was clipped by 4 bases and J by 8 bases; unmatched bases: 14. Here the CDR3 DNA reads TGTGCCAGCAGTGCTTTCCAACTGACAGGGATGGATTCACCCCTCCACTTT. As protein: CASSAFQLTGMDSPLHF.

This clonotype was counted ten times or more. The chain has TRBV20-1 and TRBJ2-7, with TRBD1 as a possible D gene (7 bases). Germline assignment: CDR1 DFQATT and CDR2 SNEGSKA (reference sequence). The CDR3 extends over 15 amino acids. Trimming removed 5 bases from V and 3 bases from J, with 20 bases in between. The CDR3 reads CSAQGGWGQLYEQYF. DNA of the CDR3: TGCAGTGCTCAGGGGGGCTGGGGACAGCTCTACGAGCAGTACTTC.

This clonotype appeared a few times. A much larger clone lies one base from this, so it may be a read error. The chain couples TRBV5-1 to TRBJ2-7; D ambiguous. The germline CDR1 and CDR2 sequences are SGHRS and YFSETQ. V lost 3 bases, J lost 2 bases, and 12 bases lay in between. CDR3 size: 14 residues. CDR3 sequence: CASSWTTSPYEQYF. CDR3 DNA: TGCGCCAGCAGCTGGACGACAAGCCCCTACGAGCAGTACTTC.

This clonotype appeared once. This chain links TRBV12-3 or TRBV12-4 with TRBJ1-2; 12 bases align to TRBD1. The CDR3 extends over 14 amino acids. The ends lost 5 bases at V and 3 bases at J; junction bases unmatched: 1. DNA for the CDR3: TGTGCCAGCAGTGGGACAGGGGGCCACTATGGCTACACCTTC. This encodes CASSGTGGHYGYTF.